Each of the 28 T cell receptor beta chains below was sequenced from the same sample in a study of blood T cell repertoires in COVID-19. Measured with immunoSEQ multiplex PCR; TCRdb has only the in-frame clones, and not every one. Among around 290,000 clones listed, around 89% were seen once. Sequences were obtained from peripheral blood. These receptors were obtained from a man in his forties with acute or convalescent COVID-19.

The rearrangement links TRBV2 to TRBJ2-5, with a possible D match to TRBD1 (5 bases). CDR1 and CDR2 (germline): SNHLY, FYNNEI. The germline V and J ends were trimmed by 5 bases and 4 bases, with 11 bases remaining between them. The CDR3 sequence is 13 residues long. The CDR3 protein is CASSRWGSETQYF. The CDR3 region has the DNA TGTGCCAGCAGTCGATGGGGCTCAGAGACCCAGTACTTC.

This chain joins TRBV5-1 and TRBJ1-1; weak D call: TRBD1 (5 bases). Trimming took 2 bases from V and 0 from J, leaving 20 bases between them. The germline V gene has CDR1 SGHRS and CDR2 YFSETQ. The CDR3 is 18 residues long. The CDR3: CASSFGGKASAMNTEAFF. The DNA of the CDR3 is TGCGCCAGCAGCTTTGGGGGGAAGGCGTCTGCCATGAACACTGAAGCTTTCTTT.

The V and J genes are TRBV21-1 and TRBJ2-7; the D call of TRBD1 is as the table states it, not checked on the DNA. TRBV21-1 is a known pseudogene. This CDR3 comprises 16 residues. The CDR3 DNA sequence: TGTGCCAGCAGCAAAGCTACAGGGGAAAGCTCCTACGAGCAGTACTTC. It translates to CASSKATGESSYEQYF.

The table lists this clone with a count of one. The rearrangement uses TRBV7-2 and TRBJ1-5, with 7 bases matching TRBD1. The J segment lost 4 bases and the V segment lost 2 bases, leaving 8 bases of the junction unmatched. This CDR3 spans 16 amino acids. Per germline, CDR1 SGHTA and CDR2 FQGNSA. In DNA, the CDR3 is TGTGCCAGCAGCTTACTTCCCAGGGGGGCAAATCAGCCCCAGCATTTT. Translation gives CASSLLPRGANQPQHF.

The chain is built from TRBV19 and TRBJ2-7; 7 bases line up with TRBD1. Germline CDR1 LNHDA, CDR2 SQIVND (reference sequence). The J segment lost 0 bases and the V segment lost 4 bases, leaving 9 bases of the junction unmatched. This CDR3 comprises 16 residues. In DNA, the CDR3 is TGTGCCAGTAGTACCCCCCGGACAGGCGGCTCCTACGAGCAGTACTTC. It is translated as CASSTPRTGGSYEQYF.

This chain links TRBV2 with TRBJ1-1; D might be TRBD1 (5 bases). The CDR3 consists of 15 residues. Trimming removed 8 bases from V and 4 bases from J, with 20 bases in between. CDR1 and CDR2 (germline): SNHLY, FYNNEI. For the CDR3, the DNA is TGTGCCAGCGGTCGGGGGGGATACATGGGCACTGAAGCTTTCTTT. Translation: CASGRGGYMGTEAFF.

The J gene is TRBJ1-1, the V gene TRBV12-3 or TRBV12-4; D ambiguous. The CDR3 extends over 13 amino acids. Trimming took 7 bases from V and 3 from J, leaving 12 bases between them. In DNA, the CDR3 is TGTGCCAGCACCCTGGCGGCGTACACTGAAGCTTTCTTT. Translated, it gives CASTLAAYTEAFF.

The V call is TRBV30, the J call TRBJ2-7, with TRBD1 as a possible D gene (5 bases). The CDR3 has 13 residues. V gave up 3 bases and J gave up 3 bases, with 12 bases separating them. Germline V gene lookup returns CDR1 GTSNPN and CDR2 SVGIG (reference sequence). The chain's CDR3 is CAWSEDTFYEQYF. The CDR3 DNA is TGTGCCTGGAGCGAGGACACCTTCTACGAGCAGTACTTC.

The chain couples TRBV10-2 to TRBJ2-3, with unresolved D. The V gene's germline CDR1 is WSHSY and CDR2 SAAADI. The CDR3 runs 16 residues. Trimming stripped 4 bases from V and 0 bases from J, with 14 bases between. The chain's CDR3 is CASSGALGVSTDTQYF. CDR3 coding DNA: TGCGCCAGCAGTGGAGCCCTCGGTGTAAGCACAGATACGCAGTATTTT.

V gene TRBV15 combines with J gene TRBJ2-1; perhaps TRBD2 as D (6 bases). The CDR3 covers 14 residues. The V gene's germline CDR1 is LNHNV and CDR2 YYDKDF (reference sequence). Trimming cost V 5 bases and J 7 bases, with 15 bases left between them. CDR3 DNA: TGTGCCACCAGCCGCTTCGTCGGGGGAAATGAGCAGTTCTTC. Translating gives CATSRFVGGNEQFF.

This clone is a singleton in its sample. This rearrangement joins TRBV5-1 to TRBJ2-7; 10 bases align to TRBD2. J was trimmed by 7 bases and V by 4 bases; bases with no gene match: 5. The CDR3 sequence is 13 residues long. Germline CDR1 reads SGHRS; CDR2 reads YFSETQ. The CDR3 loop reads CASSPGLAWEQYF. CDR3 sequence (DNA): TGCGCCAGCAGCCCGGGACTAGCGTGGGAGCAGTACTTC. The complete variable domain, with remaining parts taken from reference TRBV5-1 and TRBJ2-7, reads KAGVTQTPRYLIKTRGQQVTLSCSPISGHRSVSWYQQTPGQGLQFLFEYFSETQRNKGNFPGRFSGRQFSNSRSEMNVSTLELGDSALYLCASSPGLAWEQYFGPGTRLTVT.

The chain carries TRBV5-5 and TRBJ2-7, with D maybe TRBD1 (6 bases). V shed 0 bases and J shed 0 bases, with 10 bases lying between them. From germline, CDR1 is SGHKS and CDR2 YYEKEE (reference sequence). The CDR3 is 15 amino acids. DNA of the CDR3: TGTGCCAGCAGCTTGGAAGGGGGTAGCTCCTACGAGCAGTACTTC. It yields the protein CASSLEGGSSYEQYF.

CDR3: CAISGTGSAYGYTF. The DNA of the CDR3 is TGTGCCATCAGCGGGACAGGGAGTGCCTATGGCTACACCTTC. This rearrangement joins TRBV10-3 to TRBJ1-2, with 9 nucleotides matching TRBD1. Per germline, CDR1 ENHRY and CDR2 SYGVKD. V shed 6 bases and J 4 bases; nucleotides not matched to a gene: 6. CDR3 size: 14 residues.

CDR3 nucleotide sequence: TGTGCCAGCAGCGAGGGACAGCTGAACACTGAAGCTTTCTTT. Translation gives CASSEGQLNTEAFF. The chain couples TRBV5-4 to TRBJ1-1, with TRBD1 identical over 7 bases. Germline lookup yields CDR1 SGHNT and CDR2 YYREEE (reference sequence). The CDR3 extends over 14 amino acids. Losses at the gene ends were 4 bases for V and 0 bases for J; bases not matched to a gene: 3.

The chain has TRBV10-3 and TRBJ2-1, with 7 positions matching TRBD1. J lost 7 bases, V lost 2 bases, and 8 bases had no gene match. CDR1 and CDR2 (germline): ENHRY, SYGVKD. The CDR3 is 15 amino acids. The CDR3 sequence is CAISEAQGVLNEQFF. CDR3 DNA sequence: TGTGCCATCAGTGAGGCTCAGGGGGTTTTAAATGAGCAGTTCTTC.

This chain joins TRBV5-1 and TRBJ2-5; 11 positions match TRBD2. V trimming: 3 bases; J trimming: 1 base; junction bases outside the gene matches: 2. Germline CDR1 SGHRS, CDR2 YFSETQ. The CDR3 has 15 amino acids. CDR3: CASSSGLAGQETQYF. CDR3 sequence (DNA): TGCGCCAGCAGCTCAGGACTAGCGGGCCAAGAGACCCAGTACTTC.

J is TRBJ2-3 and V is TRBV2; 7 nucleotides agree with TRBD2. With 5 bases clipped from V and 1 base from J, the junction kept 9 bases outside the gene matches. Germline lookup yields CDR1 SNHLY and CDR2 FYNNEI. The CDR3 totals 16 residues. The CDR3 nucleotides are TGTGCCAGCAGTTCCCGGGACTACCTAGGCACAGATACGCAGTATTTT. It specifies CASSSRDYLGTDTQYF.

The CDR3 nucleotides are TGTGCCAGCAGCTTAATGCGGGGGGCCAGAGACGAGCAGTACTTC. Translating it yields CASSLMRGARDEQYF. J is TRBJ2-7 and V is TRBV7-6; TRBD2 matches 8 bases. V was pared by 2 bases and J by 5 bases, with 8 bases of the junction left unmatched. CDR3 length: 15 amino acids. Germline CDR1 reads SGHVS; CDR2 reads FNYEAQ. The variable domain in full, completed from reference TRBV7-6 and TRBJ2-7, reads GAGVSQSPRYKVTKRGQDVALRCDPISGHVSLYWYRQALGQGPEFLTYFNYEAQQDKSGLPNDRFSAERPEGSISTLTIQRTEQRDSAMYRCASSLMRGARDEQYFGPGTRLTVT.

Here the CDR3 DNA reads TGCGCCAGCAGGGCGACAGCCTTTACCACCATATATTTT. Protein product: CASRATAFTTIYF. The J gene is TRBJ1-3, the V gene TRBV5-1; perhaps TRBD1 as D (5 bases). The CDR3 extends over 13 amino acids. Germline CDR1 and CDR2: SGHRS and YFSETQ. V gave up 5 bases and J gave up 9 bases, with 15 bases separating them.

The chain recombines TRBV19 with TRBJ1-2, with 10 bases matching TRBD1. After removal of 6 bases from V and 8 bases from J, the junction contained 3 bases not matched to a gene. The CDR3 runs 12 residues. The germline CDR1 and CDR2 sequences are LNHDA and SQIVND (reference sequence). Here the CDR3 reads CASRDRGLGYTF. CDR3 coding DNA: TGTGCCAGTAGAGACAGGGGGCTCGGCTACACCTTC.

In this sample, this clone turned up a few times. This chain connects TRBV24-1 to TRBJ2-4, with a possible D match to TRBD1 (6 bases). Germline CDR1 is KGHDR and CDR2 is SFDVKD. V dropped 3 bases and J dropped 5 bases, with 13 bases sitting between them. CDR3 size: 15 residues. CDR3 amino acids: CATSDPNRDENIQYF. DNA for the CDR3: TGTGCCACCAGTGATCCTAACAGGGACGAAAACATTCAGTACTTC.

CDR3 in DNA: TGTGCCAGCAGTGGGGAGGAAACCTACGAGCAGTACTTC. It is translated as CASSGEETYEQYF. This chain connects TRBV2 to TRBJ2-7; D possibly corresponds to TRBD2 (6 bases). V gave up 4 bases and J gave up 2 bases, with 9 bases separating them. This CDR3 has 13 amino acids. CDR1 SNHLY and CDR2 FYNNEI come from the germline V gene. The full variable domain, in which reference TRBV2 and TRBJ2-7 provide the parts outside the CDR3, is EPEVTQTPSHQVTQMGQEVILRCVPISNHLYFYWYRQILGQKVEFLVSFYNNEISEKSEIFDDQFSVERPDGSNFTLKIRSTKLEDSAMYFCASSGEETYEQYFGPGTRLTVT.

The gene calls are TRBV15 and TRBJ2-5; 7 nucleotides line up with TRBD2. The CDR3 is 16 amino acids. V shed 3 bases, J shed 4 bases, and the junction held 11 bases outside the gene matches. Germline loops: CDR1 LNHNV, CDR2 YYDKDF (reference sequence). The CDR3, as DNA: TGTGCCACCAGCAGGGGGGAGGGAATTAGGGGAGAGACCCAGTACTTC. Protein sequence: CATSRGEGIRGETQYF.

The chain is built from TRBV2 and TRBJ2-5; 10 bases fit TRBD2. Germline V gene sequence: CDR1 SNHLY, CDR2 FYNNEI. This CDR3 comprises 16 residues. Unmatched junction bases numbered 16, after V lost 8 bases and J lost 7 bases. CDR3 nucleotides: TGTGCCAGCGGGGCCCTAGCGGGGGCTAGCCAGGGGACCCAGTACTTC. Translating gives CASGALAGASQGTQYF.

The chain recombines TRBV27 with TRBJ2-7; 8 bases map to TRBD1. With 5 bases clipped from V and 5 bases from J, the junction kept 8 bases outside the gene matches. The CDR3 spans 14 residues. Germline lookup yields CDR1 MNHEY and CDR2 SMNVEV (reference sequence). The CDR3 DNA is TGTGCCAGCAGTCCCTATCACAGGGGGGACGAGCAGTACTTC. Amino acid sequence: CASSPYHRGDEQYF.

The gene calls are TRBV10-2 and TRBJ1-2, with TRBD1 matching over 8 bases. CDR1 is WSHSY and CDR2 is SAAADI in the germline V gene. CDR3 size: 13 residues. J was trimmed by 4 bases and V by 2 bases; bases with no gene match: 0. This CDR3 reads CASSETGGYGYTF. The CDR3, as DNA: TGCGCCAGCAGTGAGACAGGGGGCTATGGCTACACCTTC.

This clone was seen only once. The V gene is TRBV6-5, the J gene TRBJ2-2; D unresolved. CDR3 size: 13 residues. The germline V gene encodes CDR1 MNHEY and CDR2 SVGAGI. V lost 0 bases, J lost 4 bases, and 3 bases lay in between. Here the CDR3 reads CASSYSGTGELFF. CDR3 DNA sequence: TGTGCCAGCAGTTACTCCGGCACCGGGGAGCTGTTTTTT.

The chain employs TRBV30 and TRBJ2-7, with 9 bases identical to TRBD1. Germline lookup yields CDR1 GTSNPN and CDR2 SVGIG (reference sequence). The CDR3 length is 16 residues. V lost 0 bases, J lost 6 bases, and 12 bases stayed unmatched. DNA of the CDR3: TGTGCCTGGAGTGTGTGGACAGGGGTCTGGGCGGGCGAGCAGTACTTC. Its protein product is CAWSVWTGVWAGEQYF.